This TCR beta chain was documented in a study of blood T cells in healthy people across ages. A sample-barcoded 5' primer and a J-beta primer mix were used in a second PCR of about 7 to 11 cycles. Using its own MiXCR run on the 5' RACE reads, TCRdb lists one record per CDR3 protein. The repertoire holds fewer than 600,000 distinct CDR3 sequences, with about 25% as singletons. V was clipped by 4 bases and J by 11 bases; unmatched bases: 9. CDR3 size: 14 residues. The germline V gene has CDR1 SGHTA and CDR2 FQGNSA. These same records also appear under a second study, on T cells of mothers and their children.

The receptor's source is a boy aged 2 to 10 in good health. The specimen was blood. The rearrangement links TRBV7-2 to TRBJ2-5; TRBD1 matches at 11 bases. The CDR3 region is CASSYGQGAREQYF. In DNA form, the CDR3 reads TGTGCCAGCAGCTACGGACAGGGGGCGAGGGAGCAGTACTTC.